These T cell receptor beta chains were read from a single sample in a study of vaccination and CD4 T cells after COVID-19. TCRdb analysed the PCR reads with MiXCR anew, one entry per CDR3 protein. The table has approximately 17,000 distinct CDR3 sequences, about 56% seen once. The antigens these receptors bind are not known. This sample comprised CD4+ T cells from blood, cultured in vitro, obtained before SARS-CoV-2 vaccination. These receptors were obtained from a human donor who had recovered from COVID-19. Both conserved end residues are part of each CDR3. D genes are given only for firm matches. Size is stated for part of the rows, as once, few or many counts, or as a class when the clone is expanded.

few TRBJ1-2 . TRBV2 CASSVSSEGYTF
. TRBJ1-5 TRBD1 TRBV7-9 CASSQGGTDQPQHF
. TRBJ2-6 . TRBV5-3 CASSFRRNSGANVLTF
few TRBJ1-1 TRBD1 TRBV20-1 CSARPGQGLGTEAFF
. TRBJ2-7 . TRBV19 CASSRTTGRYEQYF
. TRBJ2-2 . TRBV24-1 CATEAMTGELFF
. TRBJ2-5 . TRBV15 CATSSRGTGWTQETQYF
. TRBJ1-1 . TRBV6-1 CASRTGGSTEAFF
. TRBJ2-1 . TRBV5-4 CASSFTAQSSYNEQFF
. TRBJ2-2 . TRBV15 CATSRPGLRGKNTGELFF
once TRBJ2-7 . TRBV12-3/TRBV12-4 CASSLVDRAYEQYF
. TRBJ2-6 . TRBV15 CATSSETWGLHSGANVLTF
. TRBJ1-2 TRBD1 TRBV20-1 CSASLRDRGGGYTF
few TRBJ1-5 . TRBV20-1 CSATTGQRNQPQHF
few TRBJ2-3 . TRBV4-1 CASSHPLDTQYF
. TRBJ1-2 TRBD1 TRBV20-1 CSAETDRDAYTF